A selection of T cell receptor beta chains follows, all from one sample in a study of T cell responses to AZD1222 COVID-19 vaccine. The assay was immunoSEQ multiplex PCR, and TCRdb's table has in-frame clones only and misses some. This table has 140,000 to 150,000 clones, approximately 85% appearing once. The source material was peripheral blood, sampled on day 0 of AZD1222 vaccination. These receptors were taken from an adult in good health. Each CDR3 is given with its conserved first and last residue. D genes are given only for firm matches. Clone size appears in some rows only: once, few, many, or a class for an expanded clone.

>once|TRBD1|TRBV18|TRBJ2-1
CASSRGPRGLFDEQFF
TGTGCCAGCTCTAGGGGGCCCAGGGGGCTCTTCGATGAGCAGTTCTTC
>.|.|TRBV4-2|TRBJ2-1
CARKLMPGVVYGSYYNEQFF
TGTGCCAGAAAACTTATGCCGGGGGTCGTATACGGGAGTTACTACAATGAGCAGTTCTTC
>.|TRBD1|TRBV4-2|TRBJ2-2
CASSQDWTGENGELFF
TGTGCCAGCAGCCAAGATTGGACAGGGGAAAACGGGGAGCTGTTTTTT
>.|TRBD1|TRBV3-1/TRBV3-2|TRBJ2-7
CASSSQGMYF
TGTGCCAGCAGTTCACAGGGGATGTACTTC
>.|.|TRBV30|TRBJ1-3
CAWSVGSLSGNTIYF
TGTGCCTGGAGTGTAGGGAGCCTCTCTGGAAACACCATATATTTT
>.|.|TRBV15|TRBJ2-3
CATGGGDTQYF
TGTGCCACCGGAGGGGGCGATACGCAGTATTTT
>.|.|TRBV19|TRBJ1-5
CASSISWMGQPQHF
TGTGCCAGTAGTATCTCGTGGATGGGCCAGCCCCAGCATTTT
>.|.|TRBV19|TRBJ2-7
CASGKAYEQYF
TGTGCCAGCGGGAAGGCCTACGAGCAGTACTTC
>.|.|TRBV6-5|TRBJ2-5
CASERGGETQYF
TGTGCCAGCGAACGCGGTGGAGAGACCCAGTACTTC
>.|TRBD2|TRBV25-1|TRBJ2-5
CASSEAGTSGSWETQYF
TGTGCCAGCAGTGAAGCCGGGACTAGCGGGAGTTGGGAGACCCAGTACTTC
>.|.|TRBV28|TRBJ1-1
CASSFPPPGTEAFF
TGTGCCAGCAGTTTTCCACCCCCGGGCACTGAAGCTTTCTTT
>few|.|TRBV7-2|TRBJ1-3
CASSLVQGMGKNTIYF
TGTGCCAGCAGCTTAGTACAGGGAATGGGGAAAAACACCATATATTTT
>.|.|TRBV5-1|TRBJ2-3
CASRSGSTDTQYF
TGCGCCAGCAGATCTGGTAGCACAGATACGCAGTATTTT
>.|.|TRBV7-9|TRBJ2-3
CASSYSRGAGTADTQYF
TGTGCCAGCAGCTACTCAAGGGGGGCAGGGACGGCAGATACGCAGTATTTT
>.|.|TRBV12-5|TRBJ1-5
CASGLGQPQHF
TGTGCTAGTGGTCTCGGTCAGCCCCAGCATTTT
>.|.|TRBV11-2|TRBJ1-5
CASSLERDKPQHF
TGTGCCAGCAGCTTAGAACGGGACAAACCCCAGCATTTT
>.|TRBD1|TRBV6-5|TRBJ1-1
CASSSQGAPTEAFF
TGTGCCAGCAGTTCCCAGGGGGCGCCTACTGAAGCTTTCTTT
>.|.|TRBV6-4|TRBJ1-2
CASSDQGYGYTF
TGTGCCAGCAGTGACCAGGGATATGGCTACACCTTC
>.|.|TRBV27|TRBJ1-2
CASRGPGSYLGYGYTF
TGTGCCAGCCGAGGGCCAGGGTCTTACCTTGGGTATGGCTACACCTTC
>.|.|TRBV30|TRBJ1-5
CAWSDGTANQPQHF
TGTGCCTGGAGTGACGGGACCGCCAATCAGCCCCAGCATTTT
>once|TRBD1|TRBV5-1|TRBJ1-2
CASSRDRNNGYTF
TGCGCCAGCAGCCGGGACAGAAATAATGGCTACACCTTC
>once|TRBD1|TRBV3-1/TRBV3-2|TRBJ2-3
CASSRGQAFSTDTQYF
TGTGCCAGCAGCCGCGGACAGGCCTTTAGCACAGATACGCAGTATTTT
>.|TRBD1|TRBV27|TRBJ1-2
CASSLSMNRGHGYTF
TGTGCCAGCAGTTTATCGATGAACAGGGGGCATGGCTACACCTTC